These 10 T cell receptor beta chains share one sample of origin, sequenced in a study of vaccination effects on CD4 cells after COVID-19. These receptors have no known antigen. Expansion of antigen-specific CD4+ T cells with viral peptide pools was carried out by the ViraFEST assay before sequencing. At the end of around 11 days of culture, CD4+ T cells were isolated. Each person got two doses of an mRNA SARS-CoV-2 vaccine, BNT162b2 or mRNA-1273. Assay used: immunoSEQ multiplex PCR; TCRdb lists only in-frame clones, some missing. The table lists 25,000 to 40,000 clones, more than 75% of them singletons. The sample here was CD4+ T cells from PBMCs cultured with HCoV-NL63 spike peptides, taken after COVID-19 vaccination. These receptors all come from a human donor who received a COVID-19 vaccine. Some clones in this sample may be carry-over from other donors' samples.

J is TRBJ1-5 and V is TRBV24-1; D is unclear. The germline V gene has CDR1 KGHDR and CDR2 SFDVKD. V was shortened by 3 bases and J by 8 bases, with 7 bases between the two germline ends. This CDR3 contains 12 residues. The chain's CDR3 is CATSDTIEPQHF. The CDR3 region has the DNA TGTGCCACCAGTGATACTATTGAGCCCCAGCATTTT.

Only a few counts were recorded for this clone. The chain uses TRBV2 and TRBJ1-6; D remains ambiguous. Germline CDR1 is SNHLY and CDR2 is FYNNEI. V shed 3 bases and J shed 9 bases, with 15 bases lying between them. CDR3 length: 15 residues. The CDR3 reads CASSDLEVAVSPLHF. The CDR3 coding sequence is TGTGCCAGCAGTGACTTGGAAGTAGCGGTTTCACCCCTCCACTTT.

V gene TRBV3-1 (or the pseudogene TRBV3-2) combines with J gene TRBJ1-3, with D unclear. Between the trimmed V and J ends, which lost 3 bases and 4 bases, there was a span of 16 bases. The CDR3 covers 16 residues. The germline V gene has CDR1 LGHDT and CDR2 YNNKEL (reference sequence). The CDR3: CASSQLSLGIGNTIYF. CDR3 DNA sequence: TGTGCCAGCAGCCAGCTCTCTCTGGGGATCGGAAACACCATATATTTT.

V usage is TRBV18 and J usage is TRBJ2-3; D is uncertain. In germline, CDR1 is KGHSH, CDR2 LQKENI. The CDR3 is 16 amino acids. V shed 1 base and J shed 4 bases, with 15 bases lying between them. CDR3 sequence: CASSPRGPPWADTQYF. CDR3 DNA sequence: TGTGCCAGCTCACCACGAGGTCCACCGTGGGCAGATACGCAGTATTTT.

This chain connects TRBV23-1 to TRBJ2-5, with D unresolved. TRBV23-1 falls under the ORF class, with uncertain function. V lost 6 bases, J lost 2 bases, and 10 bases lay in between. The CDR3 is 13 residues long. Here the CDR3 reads CASSTQTQETQYF. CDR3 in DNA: TGCGCCAGCAGCACACAAACGCAAGAGACCCAGTACTTC.

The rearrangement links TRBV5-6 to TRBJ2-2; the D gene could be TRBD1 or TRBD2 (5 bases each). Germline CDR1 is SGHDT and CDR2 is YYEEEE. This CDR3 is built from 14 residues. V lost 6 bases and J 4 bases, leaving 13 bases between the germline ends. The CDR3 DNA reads TGTGCCAGCACCGCAGGGACCTCCACCGGGGAGCTGTTTTTT. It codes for CASTAGTSTGELFF. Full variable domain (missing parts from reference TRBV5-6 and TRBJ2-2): DAGVTQSPTHLIKTRGQQVTLRCSPKSGHDTVSWYQQALGQGPQFIFQYYEEEERQRGNFPDRFSGHQFPNYSSELNVNALLLGDSALYLCASTAGTSTGELFFGEGSRLTVL.

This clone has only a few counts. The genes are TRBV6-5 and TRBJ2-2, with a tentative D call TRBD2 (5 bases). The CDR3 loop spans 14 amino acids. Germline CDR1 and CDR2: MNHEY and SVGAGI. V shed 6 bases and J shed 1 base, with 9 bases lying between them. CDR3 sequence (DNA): TGTGCCAGCAGGGGGAGACAGAACACCGGGGAGCTGTTTTTT. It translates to CASRGRQNTGELFF.

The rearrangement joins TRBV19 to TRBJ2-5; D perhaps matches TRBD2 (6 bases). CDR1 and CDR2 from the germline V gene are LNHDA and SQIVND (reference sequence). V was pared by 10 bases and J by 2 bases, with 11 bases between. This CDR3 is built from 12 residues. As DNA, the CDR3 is TGTGCCACCAAGACTAGACAAGAGACCCAGTACTTC. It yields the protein CATKTRQETQYF.

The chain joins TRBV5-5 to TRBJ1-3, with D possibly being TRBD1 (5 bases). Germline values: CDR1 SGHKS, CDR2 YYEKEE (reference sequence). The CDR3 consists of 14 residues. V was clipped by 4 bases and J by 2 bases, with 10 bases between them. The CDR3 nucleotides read TGTGCCAGCAGCCACGGGGGAACTGGAAACACCATATATTTT. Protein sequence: CASSHGGTGNTIYF.

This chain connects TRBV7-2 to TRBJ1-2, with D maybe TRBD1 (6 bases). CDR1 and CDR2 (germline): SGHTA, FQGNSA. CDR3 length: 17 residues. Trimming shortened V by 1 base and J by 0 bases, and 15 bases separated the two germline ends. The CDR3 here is CASSLDELGTSNYGYTF. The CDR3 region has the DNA TGTGCCAGCAGCTTAGATGAGTTGGGGACATCTAACTATGGCTACACCTTC. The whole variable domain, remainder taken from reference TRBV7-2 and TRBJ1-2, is GAGVSQSPSNKVTEKGKDVELRCDPISGHTALYWYRQSLGQGLEFLIYFQGNSAPDKSGLPSDRFSAERTGGSVSTLTIQRTQQEDSAVYLCASSLDELGTSNYGYTFGSGTRLTVV.